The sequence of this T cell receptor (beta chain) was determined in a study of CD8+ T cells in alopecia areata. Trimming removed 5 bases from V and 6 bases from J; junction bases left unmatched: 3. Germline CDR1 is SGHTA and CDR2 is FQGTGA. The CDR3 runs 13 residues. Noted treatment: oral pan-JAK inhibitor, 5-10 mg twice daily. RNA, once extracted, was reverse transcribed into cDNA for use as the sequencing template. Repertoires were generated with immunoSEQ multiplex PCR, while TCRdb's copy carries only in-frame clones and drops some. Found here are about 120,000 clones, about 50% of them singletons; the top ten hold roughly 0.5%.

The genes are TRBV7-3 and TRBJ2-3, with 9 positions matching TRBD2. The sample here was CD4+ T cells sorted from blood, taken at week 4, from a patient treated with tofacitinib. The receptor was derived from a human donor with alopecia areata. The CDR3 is CASSEGLADTQYF. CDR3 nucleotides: TGTGCCAGCAGCGAAGGACTAGCGGATACGCAGTATTTT. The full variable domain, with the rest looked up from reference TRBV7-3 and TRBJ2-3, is GAGVSQTPSNKVTEKGKYVELRCDPISGHTALYWYRQSLGQGPEFLIYFQGTGAADDSGLPNDRFFAVRPEGSVSTLKIQRTERGDSAVYLCASSEGLADTQYFGPGTRLTVL.